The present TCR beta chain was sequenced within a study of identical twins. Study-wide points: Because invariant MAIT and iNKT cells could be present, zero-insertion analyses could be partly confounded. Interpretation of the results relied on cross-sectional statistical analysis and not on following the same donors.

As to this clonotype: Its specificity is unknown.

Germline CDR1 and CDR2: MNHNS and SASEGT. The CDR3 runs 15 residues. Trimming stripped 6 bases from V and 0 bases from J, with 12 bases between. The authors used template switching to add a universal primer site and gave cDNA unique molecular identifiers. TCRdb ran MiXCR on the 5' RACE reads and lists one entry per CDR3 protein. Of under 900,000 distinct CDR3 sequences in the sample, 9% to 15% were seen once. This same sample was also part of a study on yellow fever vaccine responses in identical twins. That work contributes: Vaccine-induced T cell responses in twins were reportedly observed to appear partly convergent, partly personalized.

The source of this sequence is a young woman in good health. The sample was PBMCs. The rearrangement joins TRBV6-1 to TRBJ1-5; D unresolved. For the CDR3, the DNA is TGTGCCAGCAGCCACCGTCCCAGTAGCAATCAGCCCCAGCATTTT. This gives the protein CASSHRPSSNQPQHF.